These 19 T cell receptor beta chains were all obtained from the same sample, sequenced in a study of blood T cell repertoires in COVID-19. Measured with immunoSEQ multiplex PCR; TCRdb has only the in-frame clones, and not every one. This sample has tens of thousands of clones, with more than 75% found just once. What was sequenced was peripheral blood. All receptors derive from a woman older than 75 with active COVID-19.

The chain couples TRBV29-1 to TRBJ1-1, with D hard to call. Germline V gene lookup returns CDR1 SQVTM and CDR2 ANQGSEA. CDR3 length equals 13 residues. V was pared by 3 bases and J by 6 bases, with 14 bases between. The CDR3 sequence is CSVDRSGVSEAFF. CDR3 sequence (DNA): TGCAGCGTTGATCGTAGTGGAGTTTCTGAAGCTTTCTTT.

The rearrangement joins TRBV10-3 to TRBJ2-5; 11 bases line up with TRBD2. Trimming took 5 bases from V and 1 from J; bases not matched to a gene: 6. The CDR3 contains 16 residues. Germline loops: CDR1 ENHRY, CDR2 SYGVKD. This CDR3 reads CAISNRLAGSQETQYF. The CDR3 DNA reads TGTGCCATCAGTAACCGACTAGCGGGGTCCCAAGAGACCCAGTACTTC.

The chain employs TRBV28 and TRBJ1-2; the D is unclear. The CDR3 contains 16 residues. CDR1 and CDR2 (germline): MDHEN, SYDVKM. Trimming cost V 7 bases and J 3 bases, with 21 bases left between them. The CDR3, as DNA: TGTGCCAGCAAACCAACACCGGGGAAGGGCGACTATGGCTACACCTTC. Protein product: CASKPTPGKGDYGYTF.

The V gene is TRBV29-1, the J gene TRBJ2-1, with 9 bases that match TRBD2. The V segment lost 7 bases and the J segment 7 bases; nucleotides outside the gene matches: 11. Germline V gene lookup returns CDR1 SQVTM and CDR2 ANQGSEA. This CDR3 is built from 14 residues. The CDR3 sequence: CSAISGSGGNEQFF. The DNA of the CDR3 is TGCAGCGCTATTAGCGGGAGCGGTGGAAATGAGCAGTTCTTC.

V and J are TRBV24-1 and TRBJ2-7; 9 positions match TRBD2. CDR1 KGHDR and CDR2 SFDVKD come from the germline V gene. The V gene end was trimmed by 4 bases and the J gene end by 3 bases; junction bases not matched to a gene: 18. The CDR3 extends over 19 amino acids. The DNA for the CDR3 is TGTGCCACCAGTGAACCCGGTAGTCCTGCGGGAGGGCCAGGCTACGAGCAGTACTTC. This encodes CATSEPGSPAGGPGYEQYF.

The chain has TRBV9 and TRBJ2-1; the match to TRBD2 covers 16 bases. After removal of 3 bases from V and 13 bases from J, the junction contained 7 bases not matched to a gene. This CDR3 spans 15 amino acids. CDR1 is SGDLS and CDR2 is YYNGEE in the germline V gene. CDR3 DNA: TGTGCCAGCAGCGCGGGGACTAGCGGGAGGGATGTTCAGTTCTTC. Translated, it gives CASSAGTSGRDVQFF.

The chain joins TRBV15 to TRBJ2-7; 7 bases match TRBD1. After removal of 2 bases from V and 2 bases from J, the junction contained 9 bases not matched to a gene. CDR1 LNHNV and CDR2 YYDKDF come from the germline V gene (reference sequence). This CDR3 has 16 residues. CDR3 bases: TGTGCCACCAGCAGAAGGACAGGCCTTTACCCCTACGAGCAGTACTTC. Translation gives CATSRRTGLYPYEQYF. The full variable domain, its missing parts supplied by reference TRBV15 and TRBJ2-7, is DAMVIQNPRYQVTQFGKPVTLSCSQTLNHNVMYWYQQKSSQAPKLLFHYYDKDFNNEADTPDNFQSRRPNTSFCFLDIRSPGLGDTAMYLCATSRRTGLYPYEQYFGPGTRLTVT.

The chain joins TRBV5-8 to TRBJ1-2, with a weak D call TRBD1 (5 bases). V was trimmed by 0 bases and J by 4 bases, leaving 13 bases between them. The CDR3 contains 15 residues. The germline gives CDR1 SGHTS, CDR2 YDEGEE. CDR3: CASSLVNRWSYGYTF. CDR3 coding DNA: TGTGCCAGCAGCTTGGTTAACAGGTGGAGCTATGGCTACACCTTC.

This chain joins TRBV29-1 and TRBJ1-1; no definite D call. V was shortened by 5 bases and J by 1 base, with 5 bases between the two germline ends. The length of the CDR3 is 11 residues. From germline, CDR1 is SQVTM and CDR2 ANQGSEA. Here the CDR3 reads CSVSRNTEAFF. CDR3 bases: TGCAGCGTTTCCAGGAACACTGAAGCTTTCTTT.

The CDR3 sequence is CASSIDRTGVRSLGSPEAFF. CDR3 nucleotides: TGTGCCAGTAGTATAGATCGAACAGGGGTTCGGAGTTTGGGGTCCCCTGAAGCTTTCTTT. This chain uses TRBV19 with TRBJ1-1, with 7 bases lining up with TRBD1. After removal of 0 bases from V and 6 bases from J, the junction contained 22 bases not matched to a gene. Per germline, CDR1 LNHDA and CDR2 SQIVND (reference sequence). The CDR3 is made up of 20 amino acids. Combining the CDR3 with reference TRBV19 and TRBJ1-1 gives the whole variable domain DGGITQSPKYLFRKEGQNVTLSCEQNLNHDAMYWYRQDPGQGLRLIYYSQIVNDFQKGDIAEGYSVSREKKESFPLTVTSAQKNPTAFYLCASSIDRTGVRSLGSPEAFFGQGTRLTVV.

The V call is TRBV6-5, the J call TRBJ2-7, with D maybe TRBD2 (5 bases). V shed 0 bases and J shed 1 base, with 10 bases lying between them. The CDR3 loop spans 15 amino acids. CDR1 is MNHEY, CDR2 SVGAGI, per germline. The CDR3 DNA reads as TGTGCCAGCAGTTACTCGTTCGGGATATCCTACGAGCAGTACTTC. It is translated as CASSYSFGISYEQYF.

About this clone: Other DNA sequences in the same sample also yield this CDR3. The CDR3 DNA sequence: TGTGCCAGCAGCCCGCCACAGTACGGCTACACCTTC. This encodes CASSPPQYGYTF. The gene calls are TRBV7-2 and TRBJ1-2; the D is unclear. Trimming left V 5 bases short and J 8 bases short, with 12 bases between. The CDR3 is made up of 12 amino acids. Germline-derived CDR1 and CDR2 are SGHTA and FQGNSA.

This clone was detected only a few times. The chain combines TRBV18 with TRBJ2-7; no firm D call. Between the trimmed V and J ends, which lost 4 bases and 0 bases, there was a span of 4 bases. The CDR3 runs to 12 residues. Looked up from germline, CDR1 is KGHSH and CDR2 is LQKENI. CDR3 protein: CASSQSSYEQYF. DNA of the CDR3: TGTGCCAGCTCACAGAGCTCCTACGAGCAGTACTTC.

The chain employs TRBV7-2 and TRBJ2-7; 9 bases match TRBD2. Germline assignment: CDR1 SGHTA and CDR2 FQGNSA. The trim removed 1 base at V and 2 bases at J, leaving 3 bases unmatched. CDR3 size: 15 residues. In nucleotides, the CDR3 is TGTGCCAGCAGCTTAGGACTAGCGGCCACCTACGAGCAGTACTTC. It encodes CASSLGLAATYEQYF.

The chain couples TRBV28 to TRBJ1-5; D ambiguous. Germline V gene lookup returns CDR1 MDHEN and CDR2 SYDVKM. The CDR3 extends over 14 amino acids. The V gene lost 5 bases and the J gene lost 7 bases, with 15 bases spanning the gap. The DNA of the CDR3 is TGTGCCAGCAGTCTGGGCGGGGTAAGGCAGCCCCAGCATTTT. This sequence encodes CASSLGGVRQPQHF.

The chain recombines TRBV7-9 with TRBJ1-5; TRBD1 matches at 7 bases. Germline-derived CDR1 and CDR2 are SEHNR and FQNEAQ (reference sequence). V was pared by 5 bases and J by 7 bases, with 5 bases of the junction left unmatched. The CDR3 is made up of 13 amino acids. DNA for the CDR3: TGTGCCAGCAGCCCAACAGGGGAACAGCCCCAGCATTTT. This translates into CASSPTGEQPQHF.

The rearrangement joins TRBV29-1 to TRBJ1-2, with 10 positions matching TRBD1. Trimming took 8 bases from V and 3 from J; bases not matched to a gene: 6. This CDR3 comprises 13 residues. Germline CDR1 is SQVTM and CDR2 is ANQGSEA. CDR3 DNA: TGCAGCACAGACGGACAGGGGGACTATGGCTACACCTTC. The encoded protein is CSTDGQGDYGYTF.

V and J are TRBV27 and TRBJ1-1; TRBD1 is a possible D gene (5 bases). The CDR3 is 19 amino acids. CDR1 and CDR2 (germline): MNHEY, SMNVEV (reference sequence). Trimming left V 4 bases short and J 0 bases short, with 24 bases between. The CDR3 sequence is CASSSRVGAGTPMNTEAFF. The CDR3 DNA is TGTGCCAGCAGTTCACGGGTTGGGGCAGGTACCCCAATGAACACTGAAGCTTTCTTT.

The rearrangement uses TRBV21-1 and TRBJ2-7; TRBD1 was called by the table and not checked on the DNA. TRBV21-1 counts as a pseudogene. The CDR3 is made up of 14 amino acids. DNA of the CDR3: TGTGCCAGCTCCATGAGGGACAGCTCCTACGAGCAGTACTTC. Translating gives CASSMRDSSYEQYF.